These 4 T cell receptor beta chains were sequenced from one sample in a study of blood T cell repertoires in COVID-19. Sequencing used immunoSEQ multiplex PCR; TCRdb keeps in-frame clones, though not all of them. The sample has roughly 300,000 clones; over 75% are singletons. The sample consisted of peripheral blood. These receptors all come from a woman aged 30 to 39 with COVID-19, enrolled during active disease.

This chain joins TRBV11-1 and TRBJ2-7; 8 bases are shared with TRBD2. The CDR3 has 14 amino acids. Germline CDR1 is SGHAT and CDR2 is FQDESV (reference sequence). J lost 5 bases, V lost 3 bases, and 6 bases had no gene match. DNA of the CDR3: TGTGCCAGCAGCTTTTCAAGCGGGAGCCACGAGCAGTACTTC. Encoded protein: CASSFSSGSHEQYF.

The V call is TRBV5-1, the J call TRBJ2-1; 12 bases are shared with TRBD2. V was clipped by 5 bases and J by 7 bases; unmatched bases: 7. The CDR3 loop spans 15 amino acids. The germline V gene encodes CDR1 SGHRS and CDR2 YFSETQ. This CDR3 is CASRGQGLAGNEQFF. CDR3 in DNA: TGCGCCAGCAGAGGCCAGGGACTAGCGGGTAATGAGCAGTTCTTC.

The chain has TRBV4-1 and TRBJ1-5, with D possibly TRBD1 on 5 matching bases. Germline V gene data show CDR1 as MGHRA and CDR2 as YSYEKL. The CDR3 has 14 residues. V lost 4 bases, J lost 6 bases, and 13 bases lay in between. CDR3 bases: TGCGCCAGCAGCCCCGTCGGGGGGTTTCAGCCCCAGCATTTT. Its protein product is CASSPVGGFQPQHF.

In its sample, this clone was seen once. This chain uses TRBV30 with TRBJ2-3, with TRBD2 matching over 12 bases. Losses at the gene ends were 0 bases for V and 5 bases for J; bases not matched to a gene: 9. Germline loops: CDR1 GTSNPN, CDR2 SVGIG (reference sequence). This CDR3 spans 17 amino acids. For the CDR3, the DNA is TGTGCCTGGAGTGTACTAGCTAGCGGGAGGGCCGAAGATACGCAGTATTTT. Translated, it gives CAWSVLASGRAEDTQYF. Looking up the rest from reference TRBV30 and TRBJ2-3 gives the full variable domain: SQTIHQWPATLVQPVGSPLSLECTVEGTSNPNLYWYRQAAGRGLQLLFYSVGIGQISSEVPQNLSASRPQDRQFILSSKKLLLSDSGFYLCAWSVLASGRAEDTQYFGPGTRLTVL.